One sample yielded the 23 T cell receptor beta chains listed below, sequenced in a study of lymphopenia after photon versus proton radiotherapy. Produced via immunoSEQ multiplex PCR; TCRdb's table is partial and in-frame only. The sample lists 65,000 to 85,000 clones; just under 95% were seen once. Sequencing used peripheral blood, obtained from a patient treated with photon-based radiotherapy. Receptors were obtained from a woman aged 40-49 years with cholangiocarcinoma.

Points on this clone: Mismatch with germline at one junction end may stem from a read error. The chain has TRBV7-7 and TRBJ1-3; possibly TRBD1 for D (5 bases). The CDR3 has 15 residues. The germline gives CDR1 SSHAT, CDR2 FNYEAQ (reference sequence). CDR3 nucleotides: TGTGCTAGCAGCTTAGGCCAGGGAAACGGAAACACCATATATTTT. Translated, it gives CASSLGQGNGNTIYF.

The genes are TRBV29-1 and TRBJ2-7, with D tentatively TRBD1 or TRBD2 (5 bases each). Germline V gene sequence: CDR1 SQVTM, CDR2 ANQGSEA. Trimming took 0 bases from V and 6 from J, leaving 6 bases between them. CDR3 length: 11 residues. This chain's CDR3 is CSVEDGTEQYF. CDR3 nucleotide sequence: TGCAGCGTTGAAGATGGGACCGAGCAGTACTTC.

This chain uses TRBV19 with TRBJ1-2; unclear D gene. The CDR3 covers 12 residues. CDR1 is LNHDA and CDR2 is SQIVND in the germline V gene (reference sequence). V was trimmed by 5 bases and J by 13 bases, leaving 17 bases between them. Written as DNA, the CDR3 is TGTGCCAGTAGTTATAAAGGGCTGGGTGCCACCTTC. Residues: CASSYKGLGATF.

This clone came up once. The gene calls are TRBV7-2 and TRBJ2-3, with 8 bases matching TRBD2. J lost 3 bases, V lost 5 bases, and 7 bases had no gene match. This CDR3 is 15 amino acids long. Germline values: CDR1 SGHTA, CDR2 FQGNSA. The CDR3 region is CASSPSGGRTDTQYF. CDR3 nucleotides: TGTGCCAGCAGCCCGAGTGGCGGGAGGACAGATACGCAGTATTTT.

This rearrangement joins TRBV5-1 to TRBJ2-7; no firm D call. The CDR3 covers 15 residues. Germline V gives CDR1 SGHRS, CDR2 YFSETQ. V was trimmed by 4 bases and J by 1 base, leaving 15 bases between them. The DNA for the CDR3 is TGCGCCAGCAGCCCTAAAATGGACCGTTCCTACGAGCAGTACTTC. It is translated as CASSPKMDRSYEQYF.

The gene calls are TRBV11-2 and TRBJ1-6, with D maybe TRBD1 (6 bases). The V end was cut by 8 bases, the J end by 6 bases, with 14 bases between. The length of the CDR3 is 14 residues. CDR1 is SGHAT, CDR2 FQNNGV, per germline. CDR3 DNA sequence: TGTGCCAGCCAACGGACAGCTAGTAATTCACCCCTCCACTTT. Its protein product is CASQRTASNSPLHF.

This clone was seen a handful of times. The chain employs TRBV30 and TRBJ1-1, with unresolved D. The CDR3 is made up of 13 amino acids. Germline CDR1 reads GTSNPN; CDR2 reads SVGIG (reference sequence). The V end was cut by 1 base, the J end by 1 base, with 7 bases between. The CDR3 nucleotides are TGTGCCTGGAGTGGGATAGCGAACACTGAAGCTTTCTTT. It translates to CAWSGIANTEAFF.

The chain is built from TRBV6-1 and TRBJ1-1; D is perhaps TRBD1 (6 bases). Germline V gene lookup returns CDR1 MNHNS and CDR2 SASEGT. V gave up 5 bases and J gave up 1 base, with 14 bases separating them. CDR3 size: 15 residues. CDR3 in amino acids: CASSFTGAANTEAFF. CDR3 coding DNA: TGTGCCAGCAGTTTCACGGGGGCGGCGAACACTGAAGCTTTCTTT.

The chain carries TRBV4-3 and TRBJ1-4, with D perhaps matching TRBD1 (6 bases). Germline lookup yields CDR1 LGHNA and CDR2 YSLEER. V lost 0 bases, J lost 8 bases, and 13 bases lay in between. This CDR3 contains 15 residues. The CDR3 here is CASSQDGTPTEKLFF. The DNA of the CDR3 is TGCGCCAGCAGCCAAGACGGGACACCGACAGAAAAACTGTTTTTT.

This clone was counted a single time. The chain is built from TRBV11-2 and TRBJ2-3; perhaps TRBD1 as D (5 bases). Trimming cost V 4 bases and J 1 base, with 15 bases left between them. CDR1 is SGHAT and CDR2 is FQNNGV in the germline V gene. The CDR3 has 16 amino acids. Here the CDR3 reads CASSSDPGPRTDTQYF. The CDR3 region has the DNA TGTGCCAGCAGCTCAGATCCAGGGCCCCGCACAGATACGCAGTATTTT.

This chain connects TRBV15 to TRBJ1-1; 8 bases map to TRBD1. The V segment lost 0 bases and the J segment 10 bases; nucleotides outside the gene matches: 4. CDR3 length equals 13 residues. Germline CDR1 reads LNHNV; CDR2 reads YYDKDF (reference sequence). The CDR3 DNA sequence: TGTGCCACCAGCAGAGATCCTGACAGGGGAGCTTTCTTT. This encodes CATSRDPDRGAFF.

This chain joins TRBV29-1 and TRBJ2-7; D may be TRBD1 (5 bases). V lost 6 bases and J lost 0, with 18 bases in between. From germline, CDR1 is SQVTM and CDR2 ANQGSEA. CDR3 length equals 15 residues. CDR3 loop: CSVREDTGYSYEQYF. The CDR3 nucleotides are TGCAGCGTCAGGGAAGATACAGGCTACTCCTACGAGCAGTACTTC.

The chain combines TRBV11-2 with TRBJ2-3; D ambiguous. This CDR3 comprises 14 residues. The V and J ends lost 2 bases and 0 bases respectively, with 6 bases between them. In germline, CDR1 is SGHAT, CDR2 FQNNGV. CDR3 sequence reads: CASSLYPSTDTQYF. The CDR3, as DNA: TGTGCCAGCAGCTTATACCCGAGCACAGATACGCAGTATTTT.

The V gene is TRBV2, the J gene TRBJ2-1; D possibly corresponds to TRBD1 (6 bases). The germline V and J ends were trimmed by 3 bases and 2 bases, with 14 bases remaining between them. The CDR3 runs to 16 residues. Germline CDR1 and CDR2: SNHLY and FYNNEI. CDR3 nucleotide sequence: TGTGCCAGCAGTGATTTGCCAGGGGTGACCTACAATGAGCAGTTCTTC. Its protein product is CASSDLPGVTYNEQFF.

The rearrangement joins TRBV10-3 to TRBJ1-2, with D possibly matching TRBD1 (5 bases). V shed 6 bases and J shed 8 bases, with 10 bases lying between them. The germline gives CDR1 ENHRY, CDR2 SYGVKD. This CDR3 is built from 11 residues. CDR3 in amino acids: CAIRGTGGYTF. The CDR3 region has the DNA TGTGCCATCAGGGGGACGGGGGGCTACACCTTC.

This chain uses TRBV18 with TRBJ2-1; D unclear. Trimming removed 3 bases from V and 1 base from J, with 7 bases in between. CDR3 length equals 14 residues. Germline V gene sequence: CDR1 KGHSH, CDR2 LQKENI. The DNA of the CDR3 is TGTGCCAGCTCACCGCAAGGGTCCTACAATGAGCAGTTCTTC. Translating it yields CASSPQGSYNEQFF.

The V gene is TRBV6-1, the J gene TRBJ1-4; D perhaps matches TRBD1 (5 bases). Trimming left V 6 bases short and J 7 bases short, with 12 bases between. Germline values: CDR1 MNHNS, CDR2 SASEGT. This CDR3 contains 13 residues. CDR3 loop: CASRGTKGEKLFF. Written as DNA, the CDR3 is TGTGCCAGCAGGGGGACCAAGGGTGAAAAACTGTTTTTT.

Concerning this clone itself: Germline is not matched at one junction end, which may reflect a read error. This chain joins TRBV5-1 and TRBJ2-7, with D possibly being TRBD1 (6 bases). Looked up from germline, CDR1 is SGHRS and CDR2 is YFSETQ. The CDR3 length is 13 residues. DNA for the CDR3: TGCGCCAACAGCTTGGACAGCCGGAACGAGCAGTACTTC. Encoded protein: CANSLDSRNEQYF.

CDR3 sequence: CASSSKSGGADTQYF. Written as DNA, the CDR3 is TGTGCCAGCAGCTCAAAGTCAGGGGGCGCGGATACGCAGTATTTT. This chain joins TRBV5-4 and TRBJ2-3, with 8 bases fitting TRBD1. CDR3 size: 15 residues. J was trimmed by 6 bases and V by 3 bases; bases with no gene match: 9. The germline V gene encodes CDR1 SGHNT and CDR2 YYREEE (reference sequence).

This chain links TRBV29-1 with TRBJ2-1, with 8 bases that match TRBD2. The CDR3 is made up of 17 amino acids. Germline CDR1 and CDR2: SQVTM and ANQGSEA. V shed 6 bases and J 4 bases; nucleotides not matched to a gene: 17. For the CDR3, the DNA is TGCAGCGTGGGGGTCTTCCCCCTGACTAGCGATTACAATGAGCAGTTCTTC. Protein: CSVGVFPLTSDYNEQFF.

The V and J genes are TRBV19 and TRBJ2-5, with D possibly being TRBD1 or TRBD2 (6 bases each). Deletions cut 3 bases from V and 5 bases from J, with 19 bases between. The germline V gene has CDR1 LNHDA and CDR2 SQIVND (reference sequence). This CDR3 has 16 residues. CDR3 sequence reads: CASSMVGGAGMETQYF. DNA of the CDR3: TGTGCCAGTAGTATGGTGGGGGGCGCGGGTATGGAGACCCAGTACTTC. The full variable domain, in which reference TRBV19 and TRBJ2-5 provide the parts outside the CDR3, is DGGITQSPKYLFRKEGQNVTLSCEQNLNHDAMYWYRQDPGQGLRLIYYSQIVNDFQKGDIAEGYSVSREKKESFPLTVTSAQKNPTAFYLCASSMVGGAGMETQYFGPGTRLLVL.

This sequence joins TRBV4-1 and TRBJ2-7; 15 nucleotides match TRBD2. The CDR3 extends over 15 amino acids. Trimming cost V 0 bases and J 6 bases; bases outside gene matches: 0. Germline assignment: CDR1 MGHRA and CDR2 YSYEKL. The CDR3 loop reads CASSQEGLAGGEQYF. CDR3 sequence (DNA): TGCGCCAGCAGCCAAGAGGGACTAGCGGGGGGCGAGCAGTACTTC.

The V gene is TRBV11-2, the J gene TRBJ2-7; D possibly corresponds to TRBD1 (6 bases). Germline V lookup: CDR1 SGHAT, CDR2 FQNNGV. The CDR3 spans 14 residues. The V gene lost 4 bases and the J gene lost 2 bases, with 12 bases spanning the gap. CDR3 region: CASSSQGITYEQYF. As DNA, the CDR3 is TGTGCCAGCAGCTCCCAGGGGATCACCTACGAGCAGTACTTC. The variable domain in full, with the rest retrieved from reference TRBV11-2 and TRBJ2-7, is EAGVAQSPRYKIIEKRQSVAFWCNPISGHATLYWYQQILGQGPKLLIQFQNNGVVDDSQLPKDRFSAERLKGVDSTLKIQPAKLEDSAVYLCASSSQGITYEQYFGPGTRLTVT.